A selection of T cell receptor beta chains follows, all from one sample in a study of shared clonotypes between healthy human individuals. Data came from immunoSEQ multiplex PCR; TCRdb stores just in-frame clones and leaves some out. The sample records around 700,000 clones, 92% being singletons. The sequencing sample was made of naive CD8+ T cells sorted from blood. These receptors came from a man aged 30-40 years in good health. Both conserved end residues are part of each CDR3. D genes are given only for firm matches. The listing skips clone size in some rows; elsewhere it reads once, few, many or a size class.

j_gene	v_gene	d_gene	abundance	CDR3aa	CDR3nt
TRBJ2-7	TRBV10-2	.	once	CASSERPSEAYEQYF	TGCGCCAGCAGTGAAAGGCCTAGCGAAGCCTACGAGCAGTACTTC
TRBJ1-5	TRBV28	TRBD1	.	CASSFPPQGRDSNQPQHF	TGTGCCAGCAGTTTCCCGCCACAGGGGCGAGATAGCAATCAGCCCCAGCATTTT
TRBJ2-3	TRBV9	TRBD2	.	CASSVGTGAGGSDTQYF	TGTGCCAGCAGCGTAGGTACCGGAGCGGGAGGATCAGATACGCAGTATTTT
TRBJ1-5	TRBV27	.	.	CASNSIRSSNQPQHF	TGTGCCAGCAATTCAATTCGTTCGAGCAATCAGCCCCAGCATTTT
TRBJ2-1	TRBV29-1	.	.	CSVERSSYNEQFF	TGCAGCGTTGAAAGGTCTTCCTACAATGAGCAGTTCTTC
TRBJ1-1	TRBV4-1	TRBD1	.	CASGTGENTEAFF	TGCGCCAGCGGGACAGGGGAGAACACTGAAGCTTTCTTT
TRBJ2-1	TRBV29-1	.	.	CSALSSEQFF	TGCAGCGCCTTAAGTTCCGAGCAGTTCTTC
TRBJ2-1	TRBV9	.	.	CASSVRYGAEQFF	TGTGCCAGCAGCGTTCGTTACGGGGCTGAGCAGTTCTTC
TRBJ2-1	TRBV5-1	TRBD2	once	CASSPLADPYNEQFF	TGCGCCAGCAGCCCGCTAGCGGACCCCTACAATGAGCAGTTCTTC
TRBJ1-1	TRBV9	.	.	CASSVDGGNTEAFF	TGTGCCAGCAGCGTGGACGGAGGGAACACTGAAGCTTTCTTT
TRBJ2-7	TRBV27	.	.	CASSPRARAGEQYF	TGTGCCAGCAGTCCGAGGGCGAGGGCGGGCGAGCAGTACTTC